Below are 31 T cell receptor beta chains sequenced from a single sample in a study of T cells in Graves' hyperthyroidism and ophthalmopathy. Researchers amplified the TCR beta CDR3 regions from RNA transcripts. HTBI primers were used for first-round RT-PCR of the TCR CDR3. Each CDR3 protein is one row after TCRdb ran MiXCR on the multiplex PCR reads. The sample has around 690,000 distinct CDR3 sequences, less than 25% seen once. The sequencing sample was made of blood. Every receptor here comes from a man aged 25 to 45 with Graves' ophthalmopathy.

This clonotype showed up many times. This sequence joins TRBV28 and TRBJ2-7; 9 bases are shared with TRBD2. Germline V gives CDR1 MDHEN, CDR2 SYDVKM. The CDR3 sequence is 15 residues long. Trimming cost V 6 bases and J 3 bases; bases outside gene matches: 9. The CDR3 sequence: CASRPAGTSFYEQYF. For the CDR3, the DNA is TGTGCCAGCAGGCCCGCCGGGACTAGCTTCTACGAGCAGTACTTC.

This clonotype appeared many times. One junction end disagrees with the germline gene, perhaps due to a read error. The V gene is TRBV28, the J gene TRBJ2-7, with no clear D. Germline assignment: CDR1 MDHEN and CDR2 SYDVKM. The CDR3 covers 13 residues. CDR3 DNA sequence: TGCGCCAGCAGCTTGGGGTCACCCTACGAGCAGTACTTC. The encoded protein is CASSLGSPYEQYF.

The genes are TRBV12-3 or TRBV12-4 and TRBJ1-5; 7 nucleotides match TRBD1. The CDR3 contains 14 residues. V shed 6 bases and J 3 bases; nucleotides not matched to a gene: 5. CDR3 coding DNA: TGTGCCAGCAGAGACGGGACAGTCAATCAGCCCCAGCATTTT. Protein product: CASRDGTVNQPQHF.

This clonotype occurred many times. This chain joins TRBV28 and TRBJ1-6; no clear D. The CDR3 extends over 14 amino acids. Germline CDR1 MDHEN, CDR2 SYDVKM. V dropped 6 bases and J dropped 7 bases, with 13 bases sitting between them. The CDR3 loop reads CASSYAGRNSPLHF. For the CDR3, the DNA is TGTGCCAGCAGCTACGCGGGGAGGAATTCACCCCTCCACTTT.

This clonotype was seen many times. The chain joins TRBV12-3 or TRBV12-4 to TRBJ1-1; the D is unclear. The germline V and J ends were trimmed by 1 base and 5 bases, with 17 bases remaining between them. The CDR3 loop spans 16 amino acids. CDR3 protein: CASSLGRGRAGTEAFF. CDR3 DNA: TGTGCCAGCAGTTTAGGTCGGGGAAGGGCTGGTACTGAAGCTTTCTTT.

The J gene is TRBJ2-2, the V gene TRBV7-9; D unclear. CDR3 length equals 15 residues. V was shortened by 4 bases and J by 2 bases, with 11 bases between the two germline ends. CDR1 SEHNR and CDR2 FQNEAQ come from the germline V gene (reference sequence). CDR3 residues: CASSSRTVNTGELFF. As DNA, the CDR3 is TGTGCCAGCAGCTCCCGGACCGTAAACACCGGGGAGCTGTTTTTT.

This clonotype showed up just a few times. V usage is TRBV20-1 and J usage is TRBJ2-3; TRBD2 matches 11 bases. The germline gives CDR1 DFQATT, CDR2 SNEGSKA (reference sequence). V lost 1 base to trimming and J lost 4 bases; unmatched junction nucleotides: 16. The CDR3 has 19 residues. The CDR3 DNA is TGCAGTGCTAGAGTAATGATTTTAGCGGGAGGGCTACAGGCAGATACGCAGTATTTT. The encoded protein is CSARVMILAGGLQADTQYF.

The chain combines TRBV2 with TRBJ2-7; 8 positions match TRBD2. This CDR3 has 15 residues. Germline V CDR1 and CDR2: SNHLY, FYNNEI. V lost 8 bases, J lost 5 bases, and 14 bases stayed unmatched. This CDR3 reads CASLGGLASWNEQYF. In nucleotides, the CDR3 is TGTGCCAGCTTGGGCGGACTAGCATCATGGAACGAGCAGTACTTC.

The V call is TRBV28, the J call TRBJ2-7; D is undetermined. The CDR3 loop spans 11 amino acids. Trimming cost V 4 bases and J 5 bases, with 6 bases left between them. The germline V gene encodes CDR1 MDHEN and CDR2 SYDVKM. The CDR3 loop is CASSSLHEQYF. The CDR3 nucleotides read TGTGCCAGCAGTTCGCTCCACGAGCAGTACTTC. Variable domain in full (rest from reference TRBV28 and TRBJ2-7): DVKVTQSSRYLVKRTGEKVFLECVQDMDHENMFWYRQDPGLGLRLIYFSYDVKMKEKGDIPEGYSVSREKKERFSLILESASTNQTSMYLCASSSLHEQYFGPGTRLTVT.

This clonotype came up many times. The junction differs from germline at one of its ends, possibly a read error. CDR3 bases: TGTGCCAGCAGCCAAGATTCAGAGACCCAGTACTTC. Translation gives CASSQDSETQYF. This chain uses TRBV4-1 with TRBJ2-5, with D unclear. CDR1 and CDR2 (germline): MGHRA, YSYEKL. The CDR3 totals 12 residues.

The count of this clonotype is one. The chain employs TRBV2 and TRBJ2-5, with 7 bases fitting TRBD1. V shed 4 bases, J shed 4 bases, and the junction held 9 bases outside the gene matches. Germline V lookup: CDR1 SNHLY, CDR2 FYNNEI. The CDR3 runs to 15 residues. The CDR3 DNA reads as TGTGCCAGCAGTGGTAGACAGGGTTGGGGAGAGACCCAGTACTTC. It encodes CASSGRQGWGETQYF.

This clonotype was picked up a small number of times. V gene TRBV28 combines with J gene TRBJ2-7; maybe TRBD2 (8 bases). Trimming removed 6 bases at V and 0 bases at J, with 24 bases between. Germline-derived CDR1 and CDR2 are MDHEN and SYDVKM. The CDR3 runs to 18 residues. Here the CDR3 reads CASSLRDRYSGDSYEQYF. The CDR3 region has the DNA TGTGCCAGCAGCCTCCGGGACAGATATAGCGGGGACTCCTACGAGCAGTACTTC. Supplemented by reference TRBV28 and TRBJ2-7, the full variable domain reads DVKVTQSSRYLVKRTGEKVFLECVQDMDHENMFWYRQDPGLGLRLIYFSYDVKMKEKGDIPEGYSVSREKKERFSLILESASTNQTSMYLCASSLRDRYSGDSYEQYFGPGTRLTVT.

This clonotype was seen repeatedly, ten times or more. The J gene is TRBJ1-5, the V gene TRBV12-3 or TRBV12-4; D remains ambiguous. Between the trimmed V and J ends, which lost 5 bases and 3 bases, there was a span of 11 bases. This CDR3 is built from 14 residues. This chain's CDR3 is CASSQQIYNQPQHF. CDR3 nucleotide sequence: TGTGCCAGCAGTCAACAAATTTACAATCAGCCCCAGCATTTT.

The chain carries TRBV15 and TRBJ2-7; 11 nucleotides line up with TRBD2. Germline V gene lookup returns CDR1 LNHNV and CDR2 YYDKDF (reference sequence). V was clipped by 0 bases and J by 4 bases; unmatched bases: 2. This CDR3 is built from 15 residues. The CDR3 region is CATSRETSGSYEQYF. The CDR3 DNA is TGTGCCACCAGCAGAGAAACTAGCGGGAGTTACGAGCAGTACTTC.

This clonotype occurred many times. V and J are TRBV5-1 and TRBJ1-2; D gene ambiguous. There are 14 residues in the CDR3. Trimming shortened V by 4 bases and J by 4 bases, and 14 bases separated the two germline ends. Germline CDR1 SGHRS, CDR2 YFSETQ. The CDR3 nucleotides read TGCGCCAGCAGCAACAACGGTCCGGTCTATGGCTACACCTTC. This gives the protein CASSNNGPVYGYTF.

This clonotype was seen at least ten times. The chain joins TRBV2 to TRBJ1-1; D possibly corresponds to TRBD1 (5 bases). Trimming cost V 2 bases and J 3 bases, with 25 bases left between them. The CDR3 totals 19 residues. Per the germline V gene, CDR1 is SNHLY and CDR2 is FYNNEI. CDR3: CASSESVSEQGWFDTEAFF. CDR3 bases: TGTGCCAGCAGTGAATCCGTTAGCGAGCAGGGTTGGTTTGACACTGAAGCTTTCTTT.

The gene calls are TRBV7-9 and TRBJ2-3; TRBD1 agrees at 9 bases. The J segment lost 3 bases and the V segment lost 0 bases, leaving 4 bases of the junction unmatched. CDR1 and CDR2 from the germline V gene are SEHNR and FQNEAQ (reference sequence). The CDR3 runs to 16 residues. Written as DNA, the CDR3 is TGTGCCAGCAGCTTAGCGGGGACAGGGAAGACAGATACGCAGTATTTT. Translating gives CASSLAGTGKTDTQYF. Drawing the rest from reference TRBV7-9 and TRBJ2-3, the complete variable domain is DTGVSQNPRHKITKRGQNVTFRCDPISEHNRLYWYRQTLGQGPEFLTYFQNEAQLEKSRLLSDRFSAERPKGSFSTLEIQRTEQGDSAMYLCASSLAGTGKTDTQYFGPGTRLTVL.

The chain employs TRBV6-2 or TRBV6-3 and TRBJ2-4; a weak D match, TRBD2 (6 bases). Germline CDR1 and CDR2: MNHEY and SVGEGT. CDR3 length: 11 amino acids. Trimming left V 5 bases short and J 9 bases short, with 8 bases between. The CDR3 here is CASSNGGIQYF. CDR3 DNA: TGTGCCAGCAGTAACGGGGGCATTCAGTACTTC.

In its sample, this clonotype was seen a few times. The CDR3 spells CSARDRGGLADYNEQFF. The DNA for the CDR3 is TGCAGTGCTAGAGATCGAGGGGGACTAGCGGACTACAATGAGCAGTTCTTC. The chain employs TRBV20-1 and TRBJ2-1; TRBD2 aligns across 11 bases. The V and J ends lost 0 bases and 3 bases, in that order; junction bases with no gene match: 7. The CDR3 has 17 amino acids. Germline CDR1 and CDR2: DFQATT and SNEGSKA (reference sequence).

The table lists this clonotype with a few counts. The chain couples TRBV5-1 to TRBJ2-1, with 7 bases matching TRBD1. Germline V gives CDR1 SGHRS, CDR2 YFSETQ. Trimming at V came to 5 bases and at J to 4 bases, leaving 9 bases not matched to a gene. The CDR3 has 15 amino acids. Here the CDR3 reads CASRMGDRTYNEQFF. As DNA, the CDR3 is TGCGCCAGCAGGATGGGGGACAGAACTTACAATGAGCAGTTCTTC.

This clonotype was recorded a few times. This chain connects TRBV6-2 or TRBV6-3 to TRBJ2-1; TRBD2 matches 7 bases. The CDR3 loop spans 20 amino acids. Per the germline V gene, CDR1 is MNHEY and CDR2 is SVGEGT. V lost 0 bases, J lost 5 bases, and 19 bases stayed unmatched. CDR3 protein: CASSYSSGKAGARRDNEQFF. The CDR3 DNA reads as TGTGCCAGCAGTTACTCGAGCGGTAAGGCGGGAGCCCGCCGGGACAATGAGCAGTTCTTC.

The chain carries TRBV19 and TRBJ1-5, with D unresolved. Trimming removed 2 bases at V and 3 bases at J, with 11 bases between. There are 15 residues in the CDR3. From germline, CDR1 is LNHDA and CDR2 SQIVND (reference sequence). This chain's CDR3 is CASSITRGNNQPQHF. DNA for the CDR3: TGTGCCAGTAGTATAACTCGGGGAAACAATCAGCCCCAGCATTTT. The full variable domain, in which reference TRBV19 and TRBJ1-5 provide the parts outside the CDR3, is DGGITQSPKYLFRKEGQNVTLSCEQNLNHDAMYWYRQDPGQGLRLIYYSQIVNDFQKGDIAEGYSVSREKKESFPLTVTSAQKNPTAFYLCASSITRGNNQPQHFGDGTRLSIL.

The CDR3 sequence is CSVVGTGGIGELFF. CDR3 sequence (DNA): TGCAGCGTTGTCGGGACAGGGGGGATCGGGGAGCTGTTTTTT. The rearrangement joins TRBV29-1 to TRBJ2-2; TRBD1 agrees at 11 bases. After removal of 4 bases from V and 7 bases from J, the junction contained 5 bases not matched to a gene. This CDR3 spans 14 amino acids. Germline assignment: CDR1 SQVTM and CDR2 ANQGSEA.

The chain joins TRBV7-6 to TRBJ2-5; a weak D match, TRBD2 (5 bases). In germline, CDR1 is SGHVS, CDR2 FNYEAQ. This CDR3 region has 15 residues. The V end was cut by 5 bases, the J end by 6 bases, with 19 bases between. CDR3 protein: CASSIPWSSDKTQYF. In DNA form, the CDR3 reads TGTGCCAGCAGCATCCCTTGGAGTAGCGACAAGACCCAGTACTTC.

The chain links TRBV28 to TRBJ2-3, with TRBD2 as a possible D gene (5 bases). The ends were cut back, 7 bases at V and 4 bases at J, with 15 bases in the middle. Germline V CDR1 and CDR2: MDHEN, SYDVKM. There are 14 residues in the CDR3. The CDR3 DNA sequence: TGTGCCAGCAATAAGCTCCCGGGATCAGATACGCAGTATTTT. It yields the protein CASNKLPGSDTQYF.

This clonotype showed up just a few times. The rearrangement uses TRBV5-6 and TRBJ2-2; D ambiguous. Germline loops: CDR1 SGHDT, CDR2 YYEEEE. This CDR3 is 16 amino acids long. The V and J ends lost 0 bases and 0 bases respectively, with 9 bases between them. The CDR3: CASSLVGQTNTGELFF. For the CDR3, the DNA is TGTGCCAGCAGCTTGGTCGGGCAGACGAACACCGGGGAGCTGTTTTTT.

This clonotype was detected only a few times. The CDR3 protein is CASNIGGTSHEQYF. CDR3 DNA: TGTGCCAGCAACATAGGAGGGACCAGCCACGAGCAGTACTTC. The rearrangement uses TRBV7-2 and TRBJ2-7; TRBD2 is a possible D gene (6 bases). Looked up from germline, CDR1 is SGHTA and CDR2 is FQGNSA. The CDR3 loop spans 14 amino acids. Trimming pared 7 bases from V and 5 bases from J, leaving 18 bases between.

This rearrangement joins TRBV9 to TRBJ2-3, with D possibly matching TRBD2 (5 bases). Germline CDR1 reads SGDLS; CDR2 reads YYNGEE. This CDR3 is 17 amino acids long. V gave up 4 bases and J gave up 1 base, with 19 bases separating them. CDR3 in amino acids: CASSPATRGLGTDTQYF. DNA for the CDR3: TGTGCCAGCAGCCCGGCGACCCGGGGTCTCGGCACAGATACGCAGTATTTT.

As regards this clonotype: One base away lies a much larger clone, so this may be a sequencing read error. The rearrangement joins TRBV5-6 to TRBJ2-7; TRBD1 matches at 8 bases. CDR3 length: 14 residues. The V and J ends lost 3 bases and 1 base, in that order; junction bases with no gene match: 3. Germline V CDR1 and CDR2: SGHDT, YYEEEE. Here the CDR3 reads CASSWGQASYEQYF. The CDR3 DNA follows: TGTGCCAGCAGCTGGGGACAGGCATCCTACGAGCAGTACTTC. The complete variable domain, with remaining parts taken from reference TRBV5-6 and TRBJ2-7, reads DAGVTQSPTHLIKTRGQQVTLRCSPKSGHDTVSWYQQALGQGPQFIFQYYEEEERQRGNFPDRFSGHQFPNYSSELNVNALLLGDSALYLCASSWGQASYEQYFGPGTRLTVT.

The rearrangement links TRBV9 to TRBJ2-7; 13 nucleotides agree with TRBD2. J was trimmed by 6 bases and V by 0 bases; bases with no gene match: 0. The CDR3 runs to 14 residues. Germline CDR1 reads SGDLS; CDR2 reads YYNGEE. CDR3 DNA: TGTGCCAGCAGCGTAGGACTAGCGGGAGGCGAGCAGTACTTC. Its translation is CASSVGLAGGEQYF.

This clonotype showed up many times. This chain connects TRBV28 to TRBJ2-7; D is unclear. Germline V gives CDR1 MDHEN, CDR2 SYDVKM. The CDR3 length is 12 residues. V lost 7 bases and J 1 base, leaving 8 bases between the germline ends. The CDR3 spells CASTRSSYEQYF. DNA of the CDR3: TGTGCCAGCACAAGGTCTTCCTACGAGCAGTACTTC. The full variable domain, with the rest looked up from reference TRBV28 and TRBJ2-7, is DVKVTQSSRYLVKRTGEKVFLECVQDMDHENMFWYRQDPGLGLRLIYFSYDVKMKEKGDIPEGYSVSREKKERFSLILESASTNQTSMYLCASTRSSYEQYFGPGTRLTVT.